What follows is one T cell receptor beta chain and its context. Its antigen is not identified. Germline V gene sequence: CDR1 MNHEY, CDR2 SMNVEV (reference sequence). V gave up 6 bases and J gave up 6 bases, with 10 bases separating them. This CDR3 region has 12 residues. The data were produced by immunoSEQ multiplex PCR, yet TCRdb's version contains in-frame clones alone and is incomplete. The sample lists 85,000 to 120,000 clones, about 90% occurring once. The data originate from a study of T cell responses to AZD1222 COVID-19 vaccine. General study findings and limits: Increases in Spike-specific TCR breadth and depth were seen after two AZD1222 doses. The donor group comprised mostly white British people and more females; the analysis possibly underestimated clonal diversity. None of the repertoires were sampled until the peak T cell response had passed.

The sequencing used peripheral blood, collected on day 0 of AZD1222 vaccination. The TCR sequence derives from an adult in good health. V usage is TRBV27 and J usage is TRBJ2-3, with D tentatively TRBD1 (6 bases). The CDR3 nucleotides are TGTGCCAGCAGAGGGGGTGGGGATACGCAGTATTTT. It codes for CASRGGGDTQYF.